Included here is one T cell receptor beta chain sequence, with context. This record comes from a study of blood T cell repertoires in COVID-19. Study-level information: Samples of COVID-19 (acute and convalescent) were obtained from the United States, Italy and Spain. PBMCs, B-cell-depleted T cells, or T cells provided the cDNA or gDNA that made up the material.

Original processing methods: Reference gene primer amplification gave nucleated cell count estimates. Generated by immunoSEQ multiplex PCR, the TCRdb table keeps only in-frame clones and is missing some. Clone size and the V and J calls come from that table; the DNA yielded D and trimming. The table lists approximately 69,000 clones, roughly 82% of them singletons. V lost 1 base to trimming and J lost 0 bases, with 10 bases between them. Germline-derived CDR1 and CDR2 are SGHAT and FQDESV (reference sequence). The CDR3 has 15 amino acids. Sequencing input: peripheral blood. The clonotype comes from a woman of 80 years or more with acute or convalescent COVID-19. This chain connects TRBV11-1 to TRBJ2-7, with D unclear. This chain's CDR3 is CASSLGTVSSYEQYF. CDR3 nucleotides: TGTGCCAGCAGCTTAGGCACTGTTAGCTCCTACGAGCAGTACTTC.